This entry lists 6 T cell receptor beta chains sequenced from one sample in a study of cytomegalovirus exposure and HLA in healthy donors. The PCR used 60 Vbeta and 13 Jbeta primers. Only in-frame clones appear in the TCRdb table, and some are missing; sequencing was by immunoSEQ multiplex PCR. The top ten clones hold roughly 1.3% of a sample with 100,000 to 150,000 clones, 77% of them seen once. Sequenced material: PBMCs. These receptors were collected from a middle-aged woman in good health and CMV-seronegative.

CDR3 sequence: CASSQGTRFMNTEAFF. CDR3 in DNA: TGTGCCAGCAGTCAGGGGACACGATTCATGAACACTGAAGCTTTCTTT. This chain uses TRBV6-6 with TRBJ1-1; D might be TRBD1 (6 bases). Trimming pared 5 bases from V and 0 bases from J, leaving 16 bases between. This CDR3 contains 16 residues. Looked up from germline, CDR1 is MNHNY and CDR2 is SVGAGI (reference sequence).

V usage is TRBV29-1 and J usage is TRBJ2-3, with D perhaps matching TRBD1 (5 bases). The germline V gene encodes CDR1 SQVTM and CDR2 ANQGSEA. V was shortened by 0 bases and J by 14 bases, with 12 bases between the two germline ends. This CDR3 region has 11 residues. The CDR3 here is CSVEEGVRSYF. DNA for the CDR3: TGCAGCGTTGAAGAAGGGGTCCGTTCGTATTTT.

In DNA form, the CDR3 reads TGTGCCAGCAGCGTAGAGGGAGGGGATCCCTACGAGCAGTACTTC. This translates into CASSVEGGDPYEQYF. The rearrangement joins TRBV9 to TRBJ2-7; 7 bases are a match to TRBD2. Trimming at V came to 0 bases and at J to 2 bases, leaving 5 bases not matched to a gene. The CDR3 totals 15 residues. Germline CDR1 SGDLS, CDR2 YYNGEE.

The rearrangement joins TRBV6-1 to TRBJ1-1; 9 bases line up with TRBD1. CDR1 is MNHNS, CDR2 SASEGT, per germline. Germline trimming cut 10 bases from V and 6 bases from J; bases unmatched to any gene: 12. This CDR3 contains 14 residues. The CDR3 protein is CATLRDRDRSEAFF. CDR3 nucleotide sequence: TGTGCCACCCTAAGGGACAGGGATCGTTCTGAAGCTTTCTTT.

The chain has TRBV2 and TRBJ1-1, with unresolved D. Germline V gene data show CDR1 as SNHLY and CDR2 as FYNNEI. This CDR3 has 15 amino acids. Trimming took off 6 bases at V and 0 bases at J, with 14 bases between the two ends. CDR3 sequence reads: CASSGLQTVNTEAFF. The CDR3 DNA is TGTGCCAGCAGCGGACTCCAAACTGTGAACACTGAAGCTTTCTTT.

The V and J genes are TRBV5-1 and TRBJ2-7; a weak D match, TRBD1 (5 bases). Trimming stripped 5 bases from V and 2 bases from J, with 11 bases between. This CDR3 comprises 13 residues. Germline CDR1 and CDR2: SGHRS and YFSETQ. In DNA form, the CDR3 reads TGCGCCAGCAGGGTCAGGGCAACCTACGAGCAGTACTTC. Translating gives CASRVRATYEQYF.